This entry concerns a single T cell receptor beta chain. The sample is drawn from a study of T cell changes during pregnancy in multiple sclerosis. Trimming at V came to 2 bases and at J to 8 bases, leaving 8 bases not matched to a gene. Germline-derived CDR1 and CDR2 are MGHRA and YSYEKL. This CDR3 has 15 residues. Clones were read by immunoSEQ multiplex PCR, and TCRdb kept only the in-frame ones, dropping some. The sample has fewer than 50,000 clones, approximately 94% seen once. The source material was CD4+ T cells from peripheral blood mononuclear cells, sampled in the third trimester of pregnancy. The sequence was collected from a female donor with multiple sclerosis, enrolled in a pregnancy study. The chain links TRBV4-1 to TRBJ1-2, with 10 bases aligning to TRBD1. CDR3 bases: TGCGCCAGCAGCCAATTGGACAGGGGGGGATACGGCTACACCTTC. Protein product: CASSQLDRGGYGYTF.